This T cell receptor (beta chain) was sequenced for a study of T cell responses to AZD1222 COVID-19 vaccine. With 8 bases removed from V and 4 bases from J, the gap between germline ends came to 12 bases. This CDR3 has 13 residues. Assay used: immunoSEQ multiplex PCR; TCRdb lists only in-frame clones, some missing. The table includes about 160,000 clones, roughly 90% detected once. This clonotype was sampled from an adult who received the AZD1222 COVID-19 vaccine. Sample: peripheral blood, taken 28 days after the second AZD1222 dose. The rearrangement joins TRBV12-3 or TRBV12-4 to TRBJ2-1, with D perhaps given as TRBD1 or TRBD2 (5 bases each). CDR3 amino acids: CASGGRIYNEQFF. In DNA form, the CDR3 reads TGTGCCAGCGGGGGAAGGATATACAATGAGCAGTTCTTC.